The TCR beta chain described here comes from a study of blood T cells in healthy people across ages. Through a sample-barcoded 5' primer and a J-beta primer mix, a second PCR was run for roughly 7 to 12 cycles. Each CDR3 protein is one row after TCRdb ran MiXCR on the 5' RACE reads. The sample has about 1.1 million distinct CDR3 sequences; roughly two fifths are singletons. The sequencing sample was made of blood. The receptor was derived from a man between 18 and 35 years old in good health.

Here the CDR3 reads CASSQAFGGAKNIQYF. CDR3 DNA: TGTGCCAGCAGCCAAGCTTTTGGGGGCGCCAAAAACATTCAGTACTTC. The chain joins TRBV3-1 to TRBJ2-4; perhaps TRBD1 as D (6 bases). Trimming stripped 1 base from V and 1 base from J, with 11 bases between. This CDR3 spans 16 amino acids. Germline V lookup: CDR1 LGHDT, CDR2 YNNKEL (reference sequence).